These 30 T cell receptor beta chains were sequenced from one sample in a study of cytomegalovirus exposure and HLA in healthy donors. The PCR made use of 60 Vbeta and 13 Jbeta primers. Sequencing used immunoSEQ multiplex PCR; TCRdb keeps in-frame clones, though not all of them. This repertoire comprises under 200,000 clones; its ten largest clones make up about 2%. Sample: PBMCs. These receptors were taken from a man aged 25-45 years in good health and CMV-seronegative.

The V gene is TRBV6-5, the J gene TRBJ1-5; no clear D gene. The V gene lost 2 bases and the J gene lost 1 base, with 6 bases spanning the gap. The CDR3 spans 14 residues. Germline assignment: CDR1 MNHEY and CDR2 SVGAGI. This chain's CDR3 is CASSYSESNQPQHF. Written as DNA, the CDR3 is TGTGCCAGCAGTTACAGTGAGAGCAATCAGCCCCAGCATTTT.

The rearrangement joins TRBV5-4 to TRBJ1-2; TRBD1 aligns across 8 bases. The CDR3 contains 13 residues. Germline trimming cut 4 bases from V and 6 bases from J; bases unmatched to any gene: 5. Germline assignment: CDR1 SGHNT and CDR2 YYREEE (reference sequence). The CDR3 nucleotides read TGTGCCAGCAGCGAACAGGGGGGTAATGGCTACACCTTC. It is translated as CASSEQGGNGYTF.

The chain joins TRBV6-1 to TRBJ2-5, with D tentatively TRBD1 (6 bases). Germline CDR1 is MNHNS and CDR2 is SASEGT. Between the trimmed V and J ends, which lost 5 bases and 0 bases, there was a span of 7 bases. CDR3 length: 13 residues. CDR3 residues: CASSTGYQETQYF. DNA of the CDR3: TGTGCCAGCAGTACAGGGTACCAAGAGACCCAGTACTTC.

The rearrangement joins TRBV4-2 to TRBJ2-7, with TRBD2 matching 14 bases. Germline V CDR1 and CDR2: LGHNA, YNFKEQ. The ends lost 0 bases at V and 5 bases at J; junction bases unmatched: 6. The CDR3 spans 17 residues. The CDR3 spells CASSQEGTSGSPNEQYF. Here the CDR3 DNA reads TGTGCCAGCAGCCAAGAAGGGACTAGCGGGAGCCCCAACGAGCAGTACTTC.

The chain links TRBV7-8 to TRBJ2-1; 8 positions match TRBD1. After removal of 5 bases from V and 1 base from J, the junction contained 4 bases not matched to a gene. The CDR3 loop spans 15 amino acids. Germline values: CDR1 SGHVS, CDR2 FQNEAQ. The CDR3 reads CASSPRQGSYNEQFF. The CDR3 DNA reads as TGTGCCAGCAGCCCTAGACAGGGGTCCTACAATGAGCAGTTCTTC.

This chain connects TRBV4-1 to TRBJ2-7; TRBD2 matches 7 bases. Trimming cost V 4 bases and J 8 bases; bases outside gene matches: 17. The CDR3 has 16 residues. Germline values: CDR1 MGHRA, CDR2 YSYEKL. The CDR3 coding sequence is TGCGCCAGCAGCCGAGAAACCGGGGGAGCGGGATTCAAGCAGTACTTC. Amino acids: CASSRETGGAGFKQYF.

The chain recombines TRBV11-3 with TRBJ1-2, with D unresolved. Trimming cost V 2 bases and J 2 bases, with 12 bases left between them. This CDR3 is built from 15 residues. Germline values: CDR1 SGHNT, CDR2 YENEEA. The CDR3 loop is CASSLLVEENYGYTF. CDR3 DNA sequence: TGTGCCAGCAGCTTACTTGTTGAGGAAAACTATGGCTACACCTTC.

The chain's CDR3 is CASSLVSGGNNEKLFF. Here the CDR3 DNA reads TGTGCCAGCAGCTTAGTGTCAGGGGGTAATAATGAAAAACTGTTTTTT. The V and J genes are TRBV7-9 and TRBJ1-4; 7 positions match TRBD1. V shed 1 base, J shed 4 bases, and the junction held 6 bases outside the gene matches. Looked up from germline, CDR1 is SEHNR and CDR2 is FQNEAQ (reference sequence). The CDR3 contains 16 residues.

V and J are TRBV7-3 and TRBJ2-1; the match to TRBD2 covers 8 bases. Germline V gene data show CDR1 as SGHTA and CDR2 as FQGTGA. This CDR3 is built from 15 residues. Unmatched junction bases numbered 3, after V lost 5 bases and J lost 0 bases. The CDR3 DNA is TGTGCCAGCAGCCGTAGCGGGGACTCCTACAATGAGCAGTTCTTC. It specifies CASSRSGDSYNEQFF.

CDR3 nucleotide sequence: TGCGCCAGCAGTGAGTACAAGACAGGGTTCACCCCCTACGAGCAGTACTTC. This sequence encodes CASSEYKTGFTPYEQYF. The rearrangement joins TRBV10-1 to TRBJ2-7; 7 bases line up with TRBD1. V lost 1 base and J lost 2; bases outside the gene matches: 11. Germline assignment: CDR1 WNHNN and CDR2 SYGVQD (reference sequence). This CDR3 contains 17 residues.

The CDR3, as DNA: TGTGCCAGCCATGACAACCTGAACACTGAAGCTTTCTTT. This encodes CASHDNLNTEAFF. The rearrangement links TRBV2 to TRBJ1-1; D is unclear. Germline V lookup: CDR1 SNHLY, CDR2 FYNNEI. V lost 8 bases and J 0 bases, leaving 10 bases between the germline ends. The CDR3 extends over 13 amino acids.

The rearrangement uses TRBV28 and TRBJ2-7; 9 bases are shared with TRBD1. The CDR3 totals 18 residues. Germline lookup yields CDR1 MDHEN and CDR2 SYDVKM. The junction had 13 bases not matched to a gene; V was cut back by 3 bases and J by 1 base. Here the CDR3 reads CASSFEGWGQGGSYEQYF. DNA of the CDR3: TGTGCCAGCAGTTTTGAGGGGTGGGGACAGGGAGGGTCCTACGAGCAGTACTTC.

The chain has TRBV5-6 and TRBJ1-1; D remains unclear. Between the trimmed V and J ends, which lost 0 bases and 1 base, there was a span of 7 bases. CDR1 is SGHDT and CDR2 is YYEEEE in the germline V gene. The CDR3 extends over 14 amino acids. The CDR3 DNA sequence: TGTGCCAGCAGCTTGGGAGCAGGGAACACTGAAGCTTTCTTT. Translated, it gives CASSLGAGNTEAFF.

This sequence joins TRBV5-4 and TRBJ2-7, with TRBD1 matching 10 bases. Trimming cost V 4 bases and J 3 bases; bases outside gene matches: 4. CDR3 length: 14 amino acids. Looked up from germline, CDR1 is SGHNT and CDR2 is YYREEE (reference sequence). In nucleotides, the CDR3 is TGTGCCAGCAGCCCAGGACAGGGGGGCTACGAGCAGTACTTC. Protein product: CASSPGQGGYEQYF.

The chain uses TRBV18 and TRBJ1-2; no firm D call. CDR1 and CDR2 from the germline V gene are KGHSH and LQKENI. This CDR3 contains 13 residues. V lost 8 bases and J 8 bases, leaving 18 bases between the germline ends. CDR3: CASTPGSLGGYTF. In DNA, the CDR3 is TGTGCCAGCACTCCGGGATCCTTGGGGGGCTACACCTTC.

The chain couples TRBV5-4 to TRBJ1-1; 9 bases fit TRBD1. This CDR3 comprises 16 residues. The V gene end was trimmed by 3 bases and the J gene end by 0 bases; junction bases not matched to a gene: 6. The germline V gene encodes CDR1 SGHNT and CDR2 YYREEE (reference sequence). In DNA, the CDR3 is TGTGCCAGCAGCTCTCCGGGACAGGGTTTGAACACTGAAGCTTTCTTT. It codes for CASSSPGQGLNTEAFF.

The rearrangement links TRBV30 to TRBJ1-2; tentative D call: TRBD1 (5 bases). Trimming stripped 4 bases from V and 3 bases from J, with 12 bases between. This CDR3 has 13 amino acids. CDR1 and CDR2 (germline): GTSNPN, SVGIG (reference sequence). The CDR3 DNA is TGTGCCTGGATGGCAGGGCCCCACTATGGCTACACCTTC. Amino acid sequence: CAWMAGPHYGYTF.

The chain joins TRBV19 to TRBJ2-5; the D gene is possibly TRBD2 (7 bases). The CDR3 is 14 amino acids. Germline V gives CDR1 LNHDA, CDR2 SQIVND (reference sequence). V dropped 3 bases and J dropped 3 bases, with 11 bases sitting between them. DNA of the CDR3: TGTGCCAGTAGTATTGGGGGGGCTGAAGAGACCCAGTACTTC. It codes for CASSIGGAEETQYF.

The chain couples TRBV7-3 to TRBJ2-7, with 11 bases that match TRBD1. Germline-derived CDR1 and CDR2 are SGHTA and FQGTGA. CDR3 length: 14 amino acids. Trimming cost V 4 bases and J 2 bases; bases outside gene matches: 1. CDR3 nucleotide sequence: TGTGCCAGCAGCTCGGGACAGGGGGCCTACGAGCAGTACTTC. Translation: CASSSGQGAYEQYF. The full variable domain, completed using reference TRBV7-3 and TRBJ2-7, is GAGVSQTPSNKVTEKGKYVELRCDPISGHTALYWYRQSLGQGPEFLIYFQGTGAADDSGLPNDRFFAVRPEGSVSTLKIQRTERGDSAVYLCASSSGQGAYEQYFGPGTRLTVT.

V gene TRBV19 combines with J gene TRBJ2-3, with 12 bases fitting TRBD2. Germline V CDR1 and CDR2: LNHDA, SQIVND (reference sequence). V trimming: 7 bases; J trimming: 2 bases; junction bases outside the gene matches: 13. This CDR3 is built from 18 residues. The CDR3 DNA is TGTGCCAGTACTCCGGGGGTGCTAGCGGGAGGGTACACAGATACGCAGTATTTT. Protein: CASTPGVLAGGYTDTQYF. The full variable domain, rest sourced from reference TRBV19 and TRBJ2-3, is DGGITQSPKYLFRKEGQNVTLSCEQNLNHDAMYWYRQDPGQGLRLIYYSQIVNDFQKGDIAEGYSVSREKKESFPLTVTSAQKNPTAFYLCASTPGVLAGGYTDTQYFGPGTRLTVL.

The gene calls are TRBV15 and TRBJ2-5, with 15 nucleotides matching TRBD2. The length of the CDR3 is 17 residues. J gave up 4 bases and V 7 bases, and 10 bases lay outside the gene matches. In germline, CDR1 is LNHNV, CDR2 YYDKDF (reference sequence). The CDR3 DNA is TGTGCCACCAACAAAGATGGGACTAGCGGGAGGTCAGAGACCCAGTACTTC. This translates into CATNKDGTSGRSETQYF.

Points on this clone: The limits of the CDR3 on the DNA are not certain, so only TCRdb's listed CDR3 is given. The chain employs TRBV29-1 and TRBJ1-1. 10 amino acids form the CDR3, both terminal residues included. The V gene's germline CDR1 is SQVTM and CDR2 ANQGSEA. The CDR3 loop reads CSVVGLGAFF.

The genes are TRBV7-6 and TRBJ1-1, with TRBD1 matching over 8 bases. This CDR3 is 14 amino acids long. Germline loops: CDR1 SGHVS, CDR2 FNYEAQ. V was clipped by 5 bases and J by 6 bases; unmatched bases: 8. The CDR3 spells CASSPITGGAEAFF. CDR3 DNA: TGTGCCAGCAGCCCCATTACAGGGGGAGCTGAAGCTTTCTTT.

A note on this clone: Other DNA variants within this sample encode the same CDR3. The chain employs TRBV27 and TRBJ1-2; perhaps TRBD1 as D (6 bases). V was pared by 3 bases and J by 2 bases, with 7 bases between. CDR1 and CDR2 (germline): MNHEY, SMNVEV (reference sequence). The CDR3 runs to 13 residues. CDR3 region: CASSFQGNYGYTF. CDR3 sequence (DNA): TGTGCCAGCAGTTTCCAGGGGAACTATGGCTACACCTTC.

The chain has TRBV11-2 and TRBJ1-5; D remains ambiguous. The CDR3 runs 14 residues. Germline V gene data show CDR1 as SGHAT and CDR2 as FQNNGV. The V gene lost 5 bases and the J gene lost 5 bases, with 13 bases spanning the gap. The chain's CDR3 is CASSAGYGDQPQHF. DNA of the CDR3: TGTGCCAGCAGCGCAGGATACGGCGATCAGCCCCAGCATTTT.

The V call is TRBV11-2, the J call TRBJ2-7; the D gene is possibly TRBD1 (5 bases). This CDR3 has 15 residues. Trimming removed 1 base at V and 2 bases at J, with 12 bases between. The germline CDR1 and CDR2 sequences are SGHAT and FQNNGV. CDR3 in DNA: TGTGCCAGCAGCTTAGGTCTAGGCAGGGCCTACGAGCAGTACTTC. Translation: CASSLGLGRAYEQYF.

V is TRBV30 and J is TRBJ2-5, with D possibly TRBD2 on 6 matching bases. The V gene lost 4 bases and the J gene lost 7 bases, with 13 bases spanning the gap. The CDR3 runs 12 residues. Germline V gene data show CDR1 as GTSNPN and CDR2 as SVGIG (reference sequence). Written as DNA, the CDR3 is TGTGCCTGGACCGAAGTCGGGGGGACCCAGTACTTC. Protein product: CAWTEVGGTQYF.

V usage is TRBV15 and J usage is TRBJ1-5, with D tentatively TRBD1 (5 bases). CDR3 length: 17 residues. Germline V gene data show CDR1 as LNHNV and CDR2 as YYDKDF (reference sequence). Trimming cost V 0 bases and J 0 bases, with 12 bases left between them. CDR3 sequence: CATSRDRGGYSNQPQHF. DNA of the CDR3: TGTGCCACCAGCAGAGATAGGGGAGGATATAGCAATCAGCCCCAGCATTTT.

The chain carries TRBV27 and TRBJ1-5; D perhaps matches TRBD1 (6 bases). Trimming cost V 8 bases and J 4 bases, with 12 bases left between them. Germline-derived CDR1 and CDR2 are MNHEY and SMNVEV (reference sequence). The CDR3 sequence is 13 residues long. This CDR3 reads CASGHRENQPQHF. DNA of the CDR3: TGTGCCAGCGGGCACAGGGAGAATCAGCCCCAGCATTTT.

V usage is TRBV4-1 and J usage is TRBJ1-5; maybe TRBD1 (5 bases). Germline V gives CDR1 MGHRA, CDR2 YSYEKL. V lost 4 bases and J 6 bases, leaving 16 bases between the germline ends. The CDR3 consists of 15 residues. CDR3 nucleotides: TGCGCCAGCAGCCTCAGCGCAGGGTTAACTCAGCCCCAGCATTTT. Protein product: CASSLSAGLTQPQHF.